These 29 T cell receptor beta chains came from one sample sequenced in a study of blood T cell repertoires in COVID-19. Profiling relied on immunoSEQ multiplex PCR, and the TCRdb table lists in-frame clones only, not all of them. This sample has roughly 190,000 clones, with less than 90% found just once. Sequenced sample: peripheral blood. All receptors derive from a woman aged 35 to 49 with acute or convalescent COVID-19.

This CDR3 reads CASSYGGLHTGELFF. In DNA form, the CDR3 reads TGTGCCAGCAGCTATGGTGGGCTTCACACCGGGGAGCTGTTTTTT. The chain combines TRBV27 with TRBJ2-2, with D hard to call. The germline V gene encodes CDR1 MNHEY and CDR2 SMNVEV (reference sequence). The CDR3 consists of 15 residues. V dropped 6 bases and J dropped 3 bases, with 14 bases sitting between them.

This chain connects TRBV7-9 to TRBJ1-1, with D perhaps matching TRBD1 (6 bases). V dropped 4 bases and J dropped 11 bases, with 17 bases sitting between them. The germline V gene has CDR1 SEHNR and CDR2 FQNEAQ (reference sequence). CDR3 length equals 13 residues. The CDR3 DNA sequence: TGTGCCAGCAGCTCACAGGGTAATTCAGGGGCTTTCTTT. The encoded protein is CASSSQGNSGAFF.

This clone has only one observation. The rearrangement links TRBV7-8 to TRBJ2-3, with 8 positions matching TRBD2. In germline, CDR1 is SGHVS, CDR2 FQNEAQ. The CDR3 extends over 16 amino acids. The junction had 7 bases not matched to a gene; V was cut back by 0 bases and J by 5 bases. CDR3 in amino acids: CASSLAVRGVGDTQYF. The CDR3 DNA sequence: TGTGCCAGCAGCTTAGCAGTGCGGGGGGTGGGAGATACGCAGTATTTT.

The CDR3 nucleotides are TGTGCCAGCAGCTCTCTCATTCCCGGACAGGGGAGTTACAATGAGCAGTTCTTC. Translating it yields CASSSLIPGQGSYNEQFF. The chain uses TRBV7-9 and TRBJ2-1; 9 bases fit TRBD1. Germline V CDR1 and CDR2: SEHNR, FQNEAQ (reference sequence). J gave up 4 bases and V 4 bases, and 14 bases lay outside the gene matches. The CDR3 length is 18 residues.

The sample holds a few counts of this clone. The chain links TRBV6-1 to TRBJ2-7; 8 bases are a match to TRBD2. Germline trimming cut 3 bases from V and 2 bases from J; bases unmatched to any gene: 6. Germline CDR1 MNHNS, CDR2 SASEGT. This CDR3 spans 15 amino acids. For the CDR3, the DNA is TGTGCCAGCAGTGACGGAGCGGGGGTGCCCTACGAGCAGTACTTC. Residues: CASSDGAGVPYEQYF.

The genes are TRBV4-1 and TRBJ2-5; TRBD1 agrees at 7 bases. Germline V gene lookup returns CDR1 MGHRA and CDR2 YSYEKL. V shed 5 bases and J 1 base; nucleotides not matched to a gene: 10. The CDR3 sequence is 16 residues long. The CDR3 spells CASSWRQGSVQETQYF. CDR3 bases: TGCGCCAGCAGCTGGCGACAGGGATCAGTCCAAGAGACCCAGTACTTC.

Only one count was recorded for this clone. The chain uses TRBV6-5 and TRBJ1-2, with a tentative D call TRBD1 (6 bases). Germline V lookup: CDR1 MNHEY, CDR2 SVGAGI. Trimming shortened V by 7 bases and J by 3 bases, and 18 bases separated the two germline ends. CDR3 size: 15 residues. CDR3 nucleotides: TGTGCCAGCAAGCCCGCCGGGGAGGGGGACTATGGCTACACCTTC. Its translation is CASKPAGEGDYGYTF.

V is TRBV28 and J is TRBJ1-4; D is possibly TRBD1 (6 bases). The CDR3 consists of 12 residues. Germline lookup yields CDR1 MDHEN and CDR2 SYDVKM. For the CDR3, the DNA is TGTGCTTTAGGACAGACTAATGAAAAACTGTTTTTT. Translation: CALGQTNEKLFF.

This rearrangement joins TRBV2 to TRBJ2-5, with no clear D. Per the germline V gene, CDR1 is SNHLY and CDR2 is FYNNEI. The CDR3 has 11 amino acids. V was trimmed by 6 bases and J by 2 bases, leaving 4 bases between them. The CDR3 DNA reads TGTGCCAGCAGCCATCAAGAGACCCAGTACTTC. Translated: CASSHQETQYF.

This clone was observed a single time. The CDR3 region has the DNA TGTGCCAGTAGGGGTAGGACAGGGGTTAATTCACCCCTCCACTTT. It codes for CASRGRTGVNSPLHF. This chain connects TRBV19 to TRBJ1-6, with TRBD1 matching over 9 bases. V lost 6 bases to trimming and J lost 6 bases; unmatched junction nucleotides: 6. In germline, CDR1 is LNHDA, CDR2 SQIVND (reference sequence). The CDR3 runs 15 residues.

The chain combines TRBV4-1 with TRBJ1-4; D is undetermined. V lost 0 bases to trimming and J lost 0 bases, with 14 bases between them. Germline V lookup: CDR1 MGHRA, CDR2 YSYEKL. The CDR3 runs to 18 residues. The CDR3 bases are TGCGCCAGCAGCCAAGACACCTCCCGGTCGGCAACTAATGAAAAACTGTTTTTT. It is translated as CASSQDTSRSATNEKLFF.

This clone turned up a few times. J is TRBJ2-2 and V is TRBV19; 9 nucleotides match TRBD1. This CDR3 region has 14 residues. Looked up from germline, CDR1 is LNHDA and CDR2 is SQIVND (reference sequence). Losses at the gene ends were 10 bases for V and 6 bases for J; bases not matched to a gene: 9. CDR3 sequence reads: CATRTGVNSGELFF. The CDR3 DNA follows: TGTGCCACACGGACAGGGGTGAATTCCGGGGAGCTGTTTTTT.

The chain recombines TRBV30 with TRBJ2-7; no clear D. This CDR3 comprises 13 residues. Germline CDR1 reads GTSNPN; CDR2 reads SVGIG (reference sequence). V dropped 0 bases and J dropped 3 bases, with 9 bases sitting between them. CDR3 protein: CAWSVLQYYEQYF. CDR3 bases: TGTGCCTGGAGTGTACTTCAATACTACGAGCAGTACTTC.

The gene calls are TRBV6-6 and TRBJ1-5, with 7 bases lining up with TRBD1. V lost 5 bases, J lost 1 base, and 8 bases stayed unmatched. This CDR3 spans 16 amino acids. The V gene's germline CDR1 is MNHNY and CDR2 SVGAGI (reference sequence). The CDR3 loop is CASSTRTGGSNQPQHF. The CDR3 nucleotides are TGTGCCAGCAGTACTCGGACAGGCGGGAGCAATCAGCCCCAGCATTTT.

The chain couples TRBV5-6 to TRBJ2-7, with TRBD1 as a possible D gene (5 bases). Germline V lookup: CDR1 SGHDT, CDR2 YYEEEE. This CDR3 is 12 amino acids long. The V and J ends lost 4 bases and 5 bases respectively, with 10 bases between them. The CDR3 bases are TGTGCCAGCAGCACAGGTCGGGACGAGCAGTACTTC. Protein product: CASSTGRDEQYF.

The rearrangement uses TRBV14 and TRBJ2-5; a possible D gene is TRBD2 (5 bases). The CDR3 has 13 residues. CDR1 and CDR2 from the germline V gene are SGHDN and FVKESK. V was clipped by 2 bases and J by 2 bases, with 6 bases between them. CDR3 sequence: CASSQLAQETQYF. Here the CDR3 DNA reads TGTGCCAGCAGCCAACTAGCTCAAGAGACCCAGTACTTC.

As for this clone: Other DNA variants within this sample encode the same CDR3. The genes are TRBV7-2 and TRBJ2-5, with 7 bases fitting TRBD2. V shed 0 bases and J 2 bases; nucleotides not matched to a gene: 3. From germline, CDR1 is SGHTA and CDR2 FQGNSA. This CDR3 region has 15 residues. CDR3 residues: CASSLAGGIQETQYF. The CDR3, as DNA: TGTGCCAGCAGCTTAGCGGGGGGGATACAAGAGACCCAGTACTTC. Together with reference TRBV7-2 and TRBJ2-5, the CDR3 gives the full variable domain: GAGVSQSPSNKVTEKGKDVELRCDPISGHTALYWYRQSLGQGLEFLIYFQGNSAPDKSGLPSDRFSAERTGGSVSTLTIQRTQQEDSAVYLCASSLAGGIQETQYFGPGTRLLVL.

J is TRBJ1-4 and V is TRBV2; TRBD1 aligns across 7 bases. Trimming cost V 7 bases and J 3 bases; bases outside gene matches: 5. The germline gives CDR1 SNHLY, CDR2 FYNNEI. The CDR3 length is 14 residues. In nucleotides, the CDR3 is TGTGCCAGCACTCAGGGGGGATCTAATGAAAAACTGTTTTTT. Translated, it gives CASTQGGSNEKLFF.

The CDR3 DNA is TGTGCCAGCAGTTTGGGGGGGCGGGCTTTCTTT. Translated, it gives CASSLGGRAFF. The genes are TRBV12-3 or TRBV12-4 and TRBJ1-1; TRBD1 is a possible D gene (6 bases). The CDR3 covers 11 residues. Trimming took 3 bases from V and 11 from J, leaving 10 bases between them.

The chain employs TRBV4-1 and TRBJ2-2; 8 bases map to TRBD1. The CDR3 has 16 residues. J was trimmed by 5 bases and V by 3 bases; bases with no gene match: 8. In germline, CDR1 is MGHRA, CDR2 YSYEKL. Written as DNA, the CDR3 is TGCGCCAGCAGCCAGACGACAGGGGCAAGGACCGGGGAGCTGTTTTTT. This gives the protein CASSQTTGARTGELFF.

CDR3 residues: CASSETGSTDTQYF. The CDR3 DNA follows: TGCGCCAGCAGCGAGACAGGGAGCACAGATACGCAGTATTTT. J is TRBJ2-3 and V is TRBV5-1; 7 positions match TRBD1. Germline V gene sequence: CDR1 SGHRS, CDR2 YFSETQ. V was clipped by 4 bases and J by 0 bases; unmatched bases: 2. The CDR3 contains 14 residues.

This chain links TRBV7-2 with TRBJ1-1, with 7 bases identical to TRBD1. The CDR3 runs to 17 residues. The V segment lost 5 bases and the J segment 1 base; nucleotides outside the gene matches: 13. Germline CDR1 SGHTA, CDR2 FQGNSA. The CDR3 spells CASSTSGTASQNTEAFF. The CDR3 nucleotides read TGTGCCAGCAGCACCTCCGGGACAGCGAGTCAGAACACTGAAGCTTTCTTT.

The chain employs TRBV3-1 (or the pseudogene TRBV3-2) and TRBJ1-2; 9 bases match TRBD1. This CDR3 has 17 residues. Germline V lookup: CDR1 LGHDT, CDR2 YNNKEL (reference sequence). J gave up 7 bases and V 1 base, and 13 bases lay outside the gene matches. The CDR3 sequence: CASSQGGPGQGSGGYTF. The CDR3 DNA reads TGTGCCAGCAGCCAAGGGGGCCCGGGACAGGGATCGGGTGGCTACACCTTC.

J is TRBJ1-4 and V is TRBV15; 8 bases line up with TRBD1. Germline V gives CDR1 LNHNV, CDR2 YYDKDF (reference sequence). V dropped 0 bases and J dropped 8; count of bases not matched to a gene: 17. The CDR3 totals 19 residues. The CDR3 nucleotides read TGTGCCACCAGCAGAGATTCCCCCGGACAGGGCCATGAGGGGGAAAAACTGTTTTTT. Translating it yields CATSRDSPGQGHEGEKLFF.

V usage is TRBV7-5 and J usage is TRBJ2-3; the listed D gene, TRBD2, was not tested against the DNA. TRBV7-5 is an annotated pseudogene. There are 17 residues in the CDR3. CDR3 loop: CARSPSAAGEGPDTQYF. The CDR3 nucleotides read TGTGCCAGAAGCCCCAGTGCAGCGGGGGAAGGCCCAGATACGCAGTATTTT.

The V gene is TRBV30, the J gene TRBJ1-2, with a possible D match to TRBD1 (6 bases). The ends were cut back, 1 base at V and 4 bases at J, with 19 bases in the middle. Germline CDR1 GTSNPN, CDR2 SVGIG (reference sequence). The CDR3 consists of 16 residues. Written as DNA, the CDR3 is TGTGCCTGGAGTGCCCCTGATCAGGGGAAGGGCTATGGCTACACCTTC. Translating it yields CAWSAPDQGKGYGYTF.

This clone was seen only once. The chain couples TRBV2 to TRBJ2-3; the match to TRBD2 covers 8 bases. With 7 bases clipped from V and 5 bases from J, the junction kept 8 bases outside the gene matches. CDR1 and CDR2 from the germline V gene are SNHLY and FYNNEI. This CDR3 region has 14 residues. The CDR3 spells CASKAGLAGDTQYF. DNA of the CDR3: TGTGCCAGCAAAGCGGGGCTAGCGGGAGATACGCAGTATTTT.

The chain links TRBV7-9 to TRBJ1-1; D perhaps matches TRBD1 (5 bases). The V and J ends lost 0 bases and 5 bases respectively, with 13 bases between them. The length of the CDR3 is 15 residues. Germline V lookup: CDR1 SEHNR, CDR2 FQNEAQ (reference sequence). For the CDR3, the DNA is TGTGCCAGCAGCTTAGCGCAGGGTCTGGGGACTGAAGCTTTCTTT. Its protein is CASSLAQGLGTEAFF.

The rearrangement uses TRBV19 and TRBJ1-1; 8 bases match TRBD1. Germline lookup yields CDR1 LNHDA and CDR2 SQIVND (reference sequence). J lost 7 bases, V lost 7 bases, and 8 bases had no gene match. The length of the CDR3 is 13 residues. CDR3 nucleotides: TGTGCCAGTACTTTGGCCACAGGGGGTGAAGCTTTCTTT. Amino acids: CASTLATGGEAFF.